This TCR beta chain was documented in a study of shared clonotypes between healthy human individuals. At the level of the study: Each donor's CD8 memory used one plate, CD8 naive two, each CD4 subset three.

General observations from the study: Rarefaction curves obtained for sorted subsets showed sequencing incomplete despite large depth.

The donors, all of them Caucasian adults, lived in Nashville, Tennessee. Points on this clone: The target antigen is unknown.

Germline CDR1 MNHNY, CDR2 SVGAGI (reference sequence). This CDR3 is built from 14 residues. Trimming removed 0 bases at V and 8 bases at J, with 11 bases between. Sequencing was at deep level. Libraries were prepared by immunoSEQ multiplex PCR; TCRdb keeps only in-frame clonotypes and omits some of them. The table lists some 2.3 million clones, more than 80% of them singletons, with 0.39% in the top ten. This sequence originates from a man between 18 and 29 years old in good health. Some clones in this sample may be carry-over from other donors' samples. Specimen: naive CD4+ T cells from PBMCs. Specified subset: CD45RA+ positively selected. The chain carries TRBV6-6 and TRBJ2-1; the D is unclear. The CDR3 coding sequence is TGTGCCAGCAGTTACTCGAAACTTTATGATGAGCAGTTCTTC. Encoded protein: CASSYSKLYDEQFF.